This entry is about one T cell receptor (beta chain). Relative to the germline gene, one junction end is altered; a read error may explain this. Through a sample-barcoded 5' primer and a J-beta primer mix, a second PCR was run for roughly 6 to 11 cycles. TCRdb processed the 5' RACE reads anew with MiXCR; each CDR3 protein has one entry. Of hundreds of thousands of distinct CDR3 sequences in the sample, about 52% were seen once. This entry is derived from a study of blood T cells in healthy people across ages. The CDR3 is made up of 13 amino acids. Germline loops: CDR1 SEHNR, CDR2 FQNEAQ (reference sequence).

The clonotype originates from a woman aged 55-70 years in good health. The rearrangement uses TRBV7-9 and TRBJ2-1, with D hard to call. Sequencing was done on a sample of blood. Here the CDR3 DNA reads TGTGCCAGCAGCATAGCTCAGTACAATGAGCAGTTCTTC. Translating gives CASSIAQYNEQFF.